This T cell receptor (beta chain) appears in the sequencing data of a study of patients and donors after allogeneic stem cell transplantation. Germline CDR1 LGHNA, CDR2 YNFKEQ. The CDR3 consists of 16 residues. The V end was cut by 0 bases, the J end by 2 bases, with 8 bases between. TCRdb re-called the RT-PCR reads through MiXCR, storing one row per CDR3 protein. The profile covers around 82,000 distinct CDR3 sequences, with 5% appearing a single time and about 2.5% taken by the ten largest. This clonotype has only a few counts. This sequence originates from a human donor who was either an allogeneic HSCT recipient or a stem cell or donor lymphocyte infusion donor (not recorded which). It is not recorded whose cells these are; they may come from a transplant donor. The rearrangement joins TRBV4-2 to TRBJ1-6; TRBD1 might be the D (5 bases). Sequencing was done on a sample of blood, either unsorted or a sorted T cell fraction (not recorded which). The CDR3 nucleotides are TGTGCCAGCAGCCAAGAGGGGCCGCCCTATAATTCACCCCTCCACTTT. This codes for CASSQEGPPYNSPLHF.